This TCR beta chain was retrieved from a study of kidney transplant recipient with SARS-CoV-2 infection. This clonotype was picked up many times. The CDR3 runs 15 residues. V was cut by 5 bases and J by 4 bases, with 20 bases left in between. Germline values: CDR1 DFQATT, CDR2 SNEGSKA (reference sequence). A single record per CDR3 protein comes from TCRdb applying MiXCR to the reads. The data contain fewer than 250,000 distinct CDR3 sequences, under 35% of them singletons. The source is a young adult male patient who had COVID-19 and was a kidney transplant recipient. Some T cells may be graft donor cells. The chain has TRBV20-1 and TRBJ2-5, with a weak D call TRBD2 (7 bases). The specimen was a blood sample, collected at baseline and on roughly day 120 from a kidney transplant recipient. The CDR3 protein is CSAPLAGGQRETQYF. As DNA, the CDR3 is TGCAGTGCTCCTCTCGCCGGGGGGCAGAGAGAGACCCAGTACTTC.